The rows below give T cell receptor beta chains drawn from one sample of a study of T cells after yellow fever vaccination. TCRdb processed the 5' RACE reads anew with MiXCR; each CDR3 protein has one entry. The sample yields 450,000 to 600,000 distinct CDR3 sequences, about a sixth seen once. The sequencing used PBMCs, collected 5 days after the first yellow fever vaccination. These receptors were obtained from a man younger than 35 who received the YFV17D yellow fever vaccine. Both conserved end residues are part of each CDR3. D genes are given only for firm matches. Clone size is given for some rows only: seen once, a few or many times, or a class if the clone is expanded.

d_gene	v_gene	abundance	len	j_gene	CDR3aa	CDR3nt
-	TRBV27	-	15	TRBJ1-2	CASSLMGGTVFGYTF	TGTGCCAGCAGTTTAATGGGGGGAACGGTATTTGGCTACACCTTC
-	TRBV20-1	-	14	TRBJ2-1	CSAPVGSVYNEQFF	TGCAGTGCCCCGGTAGGGAGCGTCTACAATGAGCAGTTCTTC
TRBD1	TRBV4-1	few	16	TRBJ2-7	CASSQAGDRRPYEQYF	TGCGCCAGCAGCCAAGCGGGGGACAGGAGACCCTACGAGCAGTACTTC
TRBD2	TRBV5-1	-	19	TRBJ2-1	CASSSSGLAGGRSYNEQFF	TGCGCCAGCAGCTCTTCGGGACTAGCGGGGGGACGCTCCTACAATGAGCAGTTCTTC
TRBD2	TRBV30	few	14	TRBJ2-3	CAWSYSGGAHTQYF	TGTGCCTGGAGTTACAGCGGGGGGGCCCATACGCAGTATTTT
-	TRBV29-1	-	12	TRBJ2-2	CSVGGVAGELFF	TGCAGCGTTGGCGGGGTGGCCGGGGAGCTGTTTTTT
-	TRBV5-1	many	15	TRBJ1-3	CASSLTGSSGNTIYF	TGCGCCAGCAGCCTCACAGGGAGCTCTGGAAACACCATATATTTT
-	TRBV14	-	13	TRBJ1-2	CASKKGNVAGYTF	TGTGCCAGCAAGAAGGGGAATGTGGCTGGCTACACCTTC
-	TRBV6-1	few	15	TRBJ2-7	CASSPRQNSPYEQYF	TGTGCCAGCAGCCCTAGACAGAACTCCCCCTACGAGCAGTACTTC
TRBD1	TRBV6-2/TRBV6-3	-	13	TRBJ2-5	CASHTGGTETQYF	TGTGCCAGCCACACAGGGGGCACAGAGACCCAGTACTTC
TRBD2	TRBV10-3	few	18	TRBJ2-3	CAISELVAGVSSTDTQYF	TGTGCCATCAGTGAGTTGGTAGCGGGGGTGTCTAGCACAGATACGCAGTATTTT
TRBD2	TRBV6-1	many	15	TRBJ2-2	CASRMRGAQAGELFF	TGTGCCAGTAGGATGCGGGGGGCCCAGGCCGGGGAGCTGTTTTTT
-	TRBV6-1	-	15	TRBJ2-2	CASSERGGVTGELFF	TGTGCCAGCAGTGAACGAGGGGGAGTAACCGGGGAGCTGTTTTTT
-	TRBV9	few	15	TRBJ2-5	CASSVGSPGGQTQYF	TGTGCCAGCAGCGTAGGAAGTCCAGGCGGCCAGACCCAGTACTTC
-	TRBV5-1	many	15	TRBJ2-2	CASSSDAGVAGELFF	TGCGCCAGCAGCAGCGATGCAGGGGTCGCCGGGGAGCTGTTTTTT
-	TRBV7-2	-	13	TRBJ2-1	CASSLAHAREQFF	TGTGCCAGCAGCTTAGCCCACGCTCGTGAGCAGTTCTTC
-	TRBV19	few	13	TRBJ2-7	CASSIGLYYEQYF	TGTGCCAGTAGTATAGGACTGTACTACGAGCAGTACTTC
-	TRBV4-2	-	14	TRBJ1-6	CASSQVIWDSPLHF	TGTGCCAGCAGCCAAGTTATATGGGATTCACCCCTCCACTTT
TRBD2	TRBV7-8	many	13	TRBJ2-5	CASSSPGGETQYF	TGTGCCAGCAGCTCCCCGGGGGGAGAGACCCAGTACTTC
-	TRBV7-9	-	16	TRBJ2-1	CASSLRRGQPNNEQFF	TGTGCCAGCAGCTTAAGGCGGGGTCAACCGAACAATGAGCAGTTCTTC
TRBD2	TRBV20-1	many	13	TRBJ2-2	CSAGLSGAGELFF	TGCAGTGCTGGCCTTAGCGGGGCCGGGGAGCTGTTTTTT
-	TRBV9	few	15	TRBJ2-2	CASSPRLEGVGELFF	TGTGCCAGCAGCCCCCGACTAGAAGGGGTCGGGGAGCTGTTTTTT
-	TRBV12-3/TRBV12-4	many	15	TRBJ1-6	CASSLRGAWGSPLHF	TGTGCCAGCAGTTTACGGGGGGCGTGGGGATCACCCCTCCACTTT
-	TRBV5-5	-	16	TRBJ1-1	CASSRGGSYLNTEAFF	TGTGCCAGCAGCCGGGGGGGTTCTTATTTGAACACTGAAGCTTTCTTT
-	TRBV19	-	13	TRBJ1-2	CASSIRRVEGYTF	TGTGCCAGTAGTATACGCAGGGTCGAAGGCTACACCTTC
-	TRBV4-1	-	18	TRBJ2-3	CASSQPAPGYTSIDTQYF	TGCGCCAGCAGCCAACCTGCCCCGGGGTATACTAGCATAGATACGCAGTATTTT
TRBD1	TRBV4-2	many	13	TRBJ1-2	CASSRDRAYGYTF	TGTGCCAGCAGCCGAGACAGGGCCTATGGCTACACCTTC
-	TRBV7-8	few	15	TRBJ2-7	CASSLAAGPSYEQYF	TGTGCCAGCAGCTTAGCGGCGGGGCCTTCCTACGAGCAGTACTTC